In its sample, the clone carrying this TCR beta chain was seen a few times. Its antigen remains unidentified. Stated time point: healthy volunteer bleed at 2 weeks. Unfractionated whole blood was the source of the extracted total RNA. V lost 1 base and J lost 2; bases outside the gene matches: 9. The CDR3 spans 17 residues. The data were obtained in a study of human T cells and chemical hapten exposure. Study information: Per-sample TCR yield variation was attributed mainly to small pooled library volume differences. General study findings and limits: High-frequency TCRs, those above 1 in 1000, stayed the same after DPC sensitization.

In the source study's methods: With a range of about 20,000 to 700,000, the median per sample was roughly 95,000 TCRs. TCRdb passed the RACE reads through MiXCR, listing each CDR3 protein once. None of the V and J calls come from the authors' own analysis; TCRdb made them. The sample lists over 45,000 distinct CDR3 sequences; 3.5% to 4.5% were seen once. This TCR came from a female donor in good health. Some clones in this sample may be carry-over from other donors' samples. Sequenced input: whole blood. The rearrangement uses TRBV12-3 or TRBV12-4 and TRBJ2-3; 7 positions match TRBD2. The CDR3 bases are TGTGCCAGCAGTTTAGTCTGGTCTAGCGGCTACACAGATACGCAGTATTTT. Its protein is CASSLVWSSGYTDTQYF.